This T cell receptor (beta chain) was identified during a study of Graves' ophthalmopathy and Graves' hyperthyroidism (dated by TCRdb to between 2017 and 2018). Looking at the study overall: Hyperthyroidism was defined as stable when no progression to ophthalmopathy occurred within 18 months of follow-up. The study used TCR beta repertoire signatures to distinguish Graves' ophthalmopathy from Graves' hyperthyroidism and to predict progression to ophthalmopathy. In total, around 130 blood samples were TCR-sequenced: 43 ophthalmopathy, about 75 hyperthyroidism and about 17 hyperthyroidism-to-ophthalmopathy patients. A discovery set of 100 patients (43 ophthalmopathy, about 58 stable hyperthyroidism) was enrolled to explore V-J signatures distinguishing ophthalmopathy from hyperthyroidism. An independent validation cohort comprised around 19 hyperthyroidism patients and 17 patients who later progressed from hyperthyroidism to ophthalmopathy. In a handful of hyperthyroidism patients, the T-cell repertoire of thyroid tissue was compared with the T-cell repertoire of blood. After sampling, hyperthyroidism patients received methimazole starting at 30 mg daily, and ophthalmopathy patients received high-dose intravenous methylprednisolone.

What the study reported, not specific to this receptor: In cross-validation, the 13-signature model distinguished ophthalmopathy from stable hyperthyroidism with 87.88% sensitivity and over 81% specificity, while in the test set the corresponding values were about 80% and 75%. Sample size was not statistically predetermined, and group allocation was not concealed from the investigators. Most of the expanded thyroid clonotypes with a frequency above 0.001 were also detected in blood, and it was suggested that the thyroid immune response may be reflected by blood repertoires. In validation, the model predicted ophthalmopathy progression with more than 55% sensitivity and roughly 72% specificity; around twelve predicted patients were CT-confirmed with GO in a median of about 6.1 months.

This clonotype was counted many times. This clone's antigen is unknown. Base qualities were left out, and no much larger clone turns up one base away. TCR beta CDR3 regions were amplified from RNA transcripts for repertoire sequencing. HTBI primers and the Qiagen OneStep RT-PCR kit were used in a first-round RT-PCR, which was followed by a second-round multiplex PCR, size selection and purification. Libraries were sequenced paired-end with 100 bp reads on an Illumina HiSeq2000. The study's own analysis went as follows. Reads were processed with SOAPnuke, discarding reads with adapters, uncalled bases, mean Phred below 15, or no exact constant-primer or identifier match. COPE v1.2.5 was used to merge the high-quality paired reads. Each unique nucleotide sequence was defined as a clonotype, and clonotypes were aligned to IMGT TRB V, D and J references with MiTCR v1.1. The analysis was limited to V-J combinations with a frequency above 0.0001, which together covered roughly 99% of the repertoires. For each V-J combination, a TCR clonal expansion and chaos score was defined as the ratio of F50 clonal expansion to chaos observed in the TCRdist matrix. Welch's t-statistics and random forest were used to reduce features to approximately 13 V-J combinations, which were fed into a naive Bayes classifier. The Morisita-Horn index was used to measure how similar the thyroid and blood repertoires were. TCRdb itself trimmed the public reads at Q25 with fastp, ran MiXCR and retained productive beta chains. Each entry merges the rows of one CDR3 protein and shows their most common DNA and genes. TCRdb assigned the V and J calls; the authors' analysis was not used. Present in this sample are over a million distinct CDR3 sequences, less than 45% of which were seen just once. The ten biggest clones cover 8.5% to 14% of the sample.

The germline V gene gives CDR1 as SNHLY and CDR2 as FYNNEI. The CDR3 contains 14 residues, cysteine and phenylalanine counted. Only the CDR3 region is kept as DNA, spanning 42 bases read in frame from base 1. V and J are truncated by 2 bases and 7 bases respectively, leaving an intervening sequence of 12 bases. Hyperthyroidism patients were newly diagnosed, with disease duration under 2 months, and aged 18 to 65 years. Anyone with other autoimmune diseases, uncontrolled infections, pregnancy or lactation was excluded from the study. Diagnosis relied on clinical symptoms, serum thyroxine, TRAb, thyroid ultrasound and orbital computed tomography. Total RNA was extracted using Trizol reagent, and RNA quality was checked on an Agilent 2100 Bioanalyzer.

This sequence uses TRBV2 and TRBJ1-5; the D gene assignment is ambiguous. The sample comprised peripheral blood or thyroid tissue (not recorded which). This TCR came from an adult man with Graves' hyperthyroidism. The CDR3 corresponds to CASSERAGMQPQHF. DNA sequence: TGTGCCAGCAGTGAAAGGGCGGGAATGCAGCCCCAGCATTTT.